Below, 17 T cell receptor beta chains from the same sample are listed, as sequenced in a study of a mutant IDH1 vaccine in newly diagnosed glioma. Their antigens are not known. TCRdb's table, derived via immunoSEQ multiplex PCR, lists solely in-frame clones and lacks some. The sample shows 35,000 to 45,000 clones, roughly 79% of them seen only once. The time point is: week 5, during vaccination. What each vaccine dose contained was 300 ug of mutant IDH1 20-mer peptide, accompanied by topical imiquimod. Source: PBMCs, taken from a glioma patient whose treatment included an IDH1 peptide vaccine. These receptors were taken from a man aged 50-60 years with glioma.

V and J are TRBV9 and TRBJ1-2; the match to TRBD1 covers 9 bases. This CDR3 has 15 residues. Trimming cost V 4 bases and J 7 bases; bases outside gene matches: 11. Germline CDR1 and CDR2: SGDLS and YYNGEE. The CDR3 is CASSPWDRDIAGYTF. The CDR3 region has the DNA TGTGCCAGCAGCCCCTGGGACAGGGATATCGCTGGCTACACCTTC.

This chain uses TRBV7-8 with TRBJ1-2, with 7 bases that match TRBD1. The CDR3 spans 14 residues. The germline V gene encodes CDR1 SGHVS and CDR2 FQNEAQ. V lost 1 base to trimming and J lost 8 bases; unmatched junction nucleotides: 7. The CDR3 DNA reads TGTGCCAGCAGCTTAGAATACGGACAGGAGGGCTACACCTTC. This gives the protein CASSLEYGQEGYTF.

This sequence joins TRBV11-2 and TRBJ1-3, with TRBD1 matching over 7 bases. V shed 2 bases and J 4 bases; nucleotides not matched to a gene: 14. CDR3 length: 18 amino acids. Germline values: CDR1 SGHAT, CDR2 FQNNGV. CDR3 sequence (DNA): TGTGCCAGCAGCTTAAGGACTGGGACAGACTTTAGCGGAAACACCATATATTTT. It translates to CASSLRTGTDFSGNTIYF.

This chain connects TRBV5-1 to TRBJ2-7, with D unclear. The CDR3 has 12 residues. V lost 0 bases, J lost 0 bases, and 1 base lay in between. Germline V gene data show CDR1 as SGHRS and CDR2 as YFSETQ. The CDR3 protein is CASSLASYEQYF. DNA of the CDR3: TGCGCCAGCAGCTTGGCCTCCTACGAGCAGTACTTC.

The CDR3 here is CASSQGTSGYTDTQYF. CDR3 in DNA: TGCGCCAGCAGCCAGGGGACTAGCGGCTACACAGATACGCAGTATTTT. The chain recombines TRBV4-1 with TRBJ2-3; 11 bases line up with TRBD2. This CDR3 is built from 16 residues. V gave up 3 bases and J gave up 2 bases; unmatched junction bases: 4. The germline V gene encodes CDR1 MGHRA and CDR2 YSYEKL.

Only one count was recorded for this clone. The V call is TRBV27, the J call TRBJ2-7, with unresolved D. This CDR3 is 13 amino acids long. The V end lost 0 bases, the J end lost 6 bases, and 9 bases lay between the germline ends. CDR1 is MNHEY and CDR2 is SMNVEV in the germline V gene (reference sequence). The CDR3 here is CASSLSQDFEQYF. As DNA, the CDR3 is TGTGCCAGCAGTTTATCCCAGGATTTCGAGCAGTACTTC.

The rearrangement joins TRBV7-9 to TRBJ1-1; D uncertain. The CDR3 length is 14 residues. Germline V gene data show CDR1 as SEHNR and CDR2 as FQNEAQ (reference sequence). V was shortened by 1 base and J by 0 bases, with 6 bases between the two germline ends. CDR3 loop: CASSLEGLNTEAFF. CDR3 sequence (DNA): TGTGCCAGCAGCTTAGAAGGGTTGAACACTGAAGCTTTCTTT. The variable domain in full, with the rest retrieved from reference TRBV7-9 and TRBJ1-1, is DTGVSQNPRHKITKRGQNVTFRCDPISEHNRLYWYRQTLGQGPEFLTYFQNEAQLEKSRLLSDRFSAERPKGSFSTLEIQRTEQGDSAMYLCASSLEGLNTEAFFGQGTRLTVV.

The V call is TRBV5-1, the J call TRBJ1-1; D perhaps matches TRBD1 (5 bases). Germline-derived CDR1 and CDR2 are SGHRS and YFSETQ. Trimming cost V 0 bases and J 5 bases, with 11 bases left between them. The CDR3 has 14 residues. CDR3 residues: CASSLVQGGTEAFF. The CDR3 region has the DNA TGCGCCAGCAGCTTGGTGCAGGGAGGGACTGAAGCTTTCTTT.

In DNA, the CDR3 is TGTGCCAGCAGTGAGTACGACAGGGCGGATAATTCACCCCTCCACTTT. It encodes CASSEYDRADNSPLHF. The chain has TRBV6-4 and TRBJ1-6, with 7 bases that match TRBD1. After removal of 3 bases from V and 5 bases from J, the junction contained 7 bases not matched to a gene. The CDR3 consists of 16 residues. CDR1 and CDR2 (germline): MRHNA, SNTAGT.

The chain is built from TRBV5-5 and TRBJ1-1; weak D call: TRBD1 (6 bases). Germline CDR1 is SGHKS and CDR2 is YYEKEE (reference sequence). The germline V and J ends were trimmed by 4 bases and 8 bases, with 9 bases remaining between them. The CDR3 is made up of 11 amino acids. The CDR3 DNA reads TGTGCCAGCAGCCGGACAGACGAAGCTTTCTTT. Translation gives CASSRTDEAFF. Drawing the rest from reference TRBV5-5 and TRBJ1-1, the complete variable domain is DAGVTQSPTHLIKTRGQQVTLRCSPISGHKSVSWYQQVLGQGPQFIFQYYEKEERGRGNFPDRFSARQFPNYSSELNVNALLLGDSALYLCASSRTDEAFFGQGTRLTVV.

In its sample, this clone was seen a few times. The chain links TRBV4-2 to TRBJ1-2, with no clear D. The germline V gene has CDR1 LGHNA and CDR2 YNFKEQ. Trimming left V 0 bases short and J 4 bases short, with 12 bases between. CDR3 size: 15 residues. The CDR3 bases are TGTGCCAGCAGCCAAGAGCGGGATCCTCTCTATGGCTACACCTTC. The encoded protein is CASSQERDPLYGYTF.

V usage is TRBV5-1 and J usage is TRBJ2-5, with unresolved D. Trimming pared 0 bases from V and 5 bases from J, leaving 5 bases between. CDR3 length: 12 amino acids. Germline loops: CDR1 SGHRS, CDR2 YFSETQ. The CDR3 sequence: CASSLVRETQYF. Here the CDR3 DNA reads TGCGCCAGCAGCTTGGTTCGGGAGACCCAGTACTTC.

The V call is TRBV29-1, the J call TRBJ2-1, with D hard to call. The V gene lost 7 bases and the J gene lost 4 bases, with 20 bases spanning the gap. The CDR3 has 15 residues. Per the germline V gene, CDR1 is SQVTM and CDR2 is ANQGSEA. The CDR3 region is CSAPSYTSRYNEQFF. For the CDR3, the DNA is TGCAGCGCCCCCTCCTACACATCCCGATACAATGAGCAGTTCTTC.

CDR3 nucleotides: TGTGCCAGCAATCCGCAGGGGAGTGTGTCAACTAATGAAAAACTGTTTTTT. Translation gives CASNPQGSVSTNEKLFF. The rearrangement joins TRBV28 to TRBJ1-4; TRBD1 is a possible D gene (6 bases). The CDR3 totals 17 residues. From germline, CDR1 is MDHEN and CDR2 SYDVKM. Trimming cost V 7 bases and J 0 bases, with 18 bases left between them. Full variable domain (outside the CDR3, taken from reference TRBV28 and TRBJ1-4): DVKVTQSSRYLVKRTGEKVFLECVQDMDHENMFWYRQDPGLGLRLIYFSYDVKMKEKGDIPEGYSVSREKKERFSLILESASTNQTSMYLCASNPQGSVSTNEKLFFGSGTQLSVL.

The chain is built from TRBV11-3 and TRBJ1-2; D possibly corresponds to TRBD1 (5 bases). The length of the CDR3 is 14 residues. Germline CDR1 is SGHNT and CDR2 is YENEEA. Between the trimmed V and J ends, which lost 0 bases and 4 bases, there was a span of 9 bases. CDR3 amino acids: CASSLDTGVYGYTF. The CDR3 region has the DNA TGTGCCAGCAGCTTAGATACAGGAGTCTATGGCTACACCTTC.

This chain uses TRBV4-1 with TRBJ1-3; D ambiguous. The germline gives CDR1 MGHRA, CDR2 YSYEKL. The CDR3 contains 15 residues. Trimming cost V 4 bases and J 0 bases, with 10 bases left between them. The CDR3 nucleotides are TGCGCCAGCAGCCCGACACCGGGCTCTGGAAACACCATATATTTT. Protein product: CASSPTPGSGNTIYF.

The chain combines TRBV9 with TRBJ1-2; D is unresolved. This CDR3 has 13 amino acids. The V and J ends lost 4 bases and 4 bases respectively, with 11 bases between them. From germline, CDR1 is SGDLS and CDR2 YYNGEE. CDR3 in DNA: TGTGCCAGCAGCTGGGAGGGAGGCTATGGCTACACCTTC. Its translation: CASSWEGGYGYTF.